This T cell receptor (beta chain) was sequenced for a study of Tregs in tolerant kidney transplant recipients. CDR3 length: 16 residues. CDR1 SGHRS and CDR2 YFSETQ come from the germline V gene. The trim removed 0 bases at V and 2 bases at J, leaving 3 bases unmatched. Concerning this clone: What it recognizes is unknown.

TCRdb keeps only in-frame clones here, not all; method: immunoSEQ multiplex PCR. The sample has about 77,000 clones, 95% to 98% seen once. The study's findings and limits: Antigen-driven expansion was suggested because donor-specific Tregs expanded more than all Tregs in tolerant patients.

V is TRBV5-1 and J is TRBJ2-5; 11 nucleotides align to TRBD1. Sequences were derived from CD4+ T cells from blood, sampled before the transplant. The source of this sequence is a human donor who received a combined kidney and bone marrow transplant. In DNA, the CDR3 is TGCGCCAGCAGCTTGGGGACAGGGGGCTGGCAAGAGACCCAGTACTTC. This encodes CASSLGTGGWQETQYF.